This T cell receptor beta chain was found in a study of shared clonotypes between healthy human individuals. General study points: Measured sharing among donors was expected to vary with sequencing depth. Estimated clonotype richness was generally higher in naive than memory subsets. About 5% of naive CD4 clonotypes were shared across several donors.

In regard to this clone: Its specificity is not known.

Trimming stripped 8 bases from V and 1 base from J, with 18 bases between. Per germline, CDR1 MDHEN and CDR2 SYDVKM. This CDR3 is 16 amino acids long. This was a deep-level run. Assay: immunoSEQ multiplex PCR; the TCRdb copy retains only in-frame clones and omits some. The sample shows some 2.3 million clones, 93% of them seen only once. The TCR comes from a man aged 18 to 29 in good health. Some clones in this sample may be carry-over from other donors' samples. The rearrangement uses TRBV28 and TRBJ1-5; possibly TRBD1 for D (6 bases). Sequencing was carried out using naive CD4+ T cells from PBMCs. Subset: CD45RA+ positively selected. The CDR3: CASPPRGALSNQPQHF. The CDR3 nucleotides read TGTGCCAGCCCCCCTCGGGGGGCGTTAAGCAATCAGCCCCAGCATTTT.